What follows are 4 T cell receptor beta chains derived from one specimen sequenced in a study of cytomegalovirus exposure and HLA in healthy donors. PCR used 60 Vbeta primers and 13 Jbeta primers. Using immunoSEQ multiplex PCR, the repertoire was profiled, and TCRdb retains in-frame clones only, with some absent. The sample holds about 200,000 clones, 80% to 90% seen once. The sequencing sample was made of PBMCs. The source of these receptors is a woman younger than 45 in good health and CMV-seronegative.

The chain combines TRBV9 with TRBJ2-3; TRBD2 aligns across 9 bases. The CDR3 runs 16 residues. Germline CDR1 is SGDLS and CDR2 is YYNGEE. V lost 0 bases, J lost 3 bases, and 5 bases stayed unmatched. The CDR3 region is CASSVAASGTTDTQYF. The CDR3 DNA sequence: TGTGCCAGCAGCGTAGCGGCTAGCGGGACTACAGATACGCAGTATTTT.

This clone was seen a single time. V and J are TRBV25-1 and TRBJ1-1, with 7 bases matching TRBD1. The CDR3 extends over 15 amino acids. The germline V gene has CDR1 MGHDK and CDR2 SYGVNS. The V gene end was trimmed by 4 bases and the J gene end by 4 bases; junction bases not matched to a gene: 9. The DNA for the CDR3 is TGTGCCAGCAGTGTAAAGCAGACAGGGATCACTGAAGCTTTCTTT. This gives the protein CASSVKQTGITEAFF.

The genes are TRBV11-3 and TRBJ2-3; possible D gene TRBD2, 6 bases. Germline V gives CDR1 SGHNT, CDR2 YENEEA. The CDR3 is made up of 12 amino acids. V dropped 6 bases and J dropped 3 bases, with 7 bases sitting between them. CDR3 loop: CASRGRTDTQYF. The CDR3 bases are TGTGCCAGCAGGGGGAGGACAGATACGCAGTATTTT.

V usage is TRBV5-1 and J usage is TRBJ1-2, with 10 bases lining up with TRBD1. With V trimmed by 2 bases and J by 7 bases, 5 bases remained unmatched. Germline values: CDR1 SGHRS, CDR2 YFSETQ. The CDR3 is made up of 14 amino acids. The CDR3 DNA reads TGCGCCAGCAGCTTTAACCGGGACAGGGGTGGCTACACCTTC. Protein product: CASSFNRDRGGYTF. The full variable domain, in which reference TRBV5-1 and TRBJ1-2 provide the parts outside the CDR3, is KAGVTQTPRYLIKTRGQQVTLSCSPISGHRSVSWYQQTPGQGLQFLFEYFSETQRNKGNFPGRFSGRQFSNSRSEMNVSTLELGDSALYLCASSFNRDRGGYTFGSGTRLTVV.